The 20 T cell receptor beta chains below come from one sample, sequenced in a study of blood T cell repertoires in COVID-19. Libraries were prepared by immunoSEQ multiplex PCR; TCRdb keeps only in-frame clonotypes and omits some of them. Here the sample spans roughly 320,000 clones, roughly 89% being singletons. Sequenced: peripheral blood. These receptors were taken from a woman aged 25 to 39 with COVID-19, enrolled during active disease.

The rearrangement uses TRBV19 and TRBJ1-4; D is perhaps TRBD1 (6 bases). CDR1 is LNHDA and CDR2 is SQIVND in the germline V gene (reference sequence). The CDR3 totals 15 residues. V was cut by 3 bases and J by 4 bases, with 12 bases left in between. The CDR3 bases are TGTGCCAGTAGTATCATTGGACAGAGTAATGAAAAACTGTTTTTT. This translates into CASSIIGQSNEKLFF.

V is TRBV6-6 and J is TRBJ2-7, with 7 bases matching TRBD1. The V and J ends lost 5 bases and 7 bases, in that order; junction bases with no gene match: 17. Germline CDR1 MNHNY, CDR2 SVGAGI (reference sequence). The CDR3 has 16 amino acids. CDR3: CASSPYDGQADREQYV. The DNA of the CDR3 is TGTGCCAGCAGTCCTTACGACGGACAGGCTGATAGGGAGCAGTACGTC.

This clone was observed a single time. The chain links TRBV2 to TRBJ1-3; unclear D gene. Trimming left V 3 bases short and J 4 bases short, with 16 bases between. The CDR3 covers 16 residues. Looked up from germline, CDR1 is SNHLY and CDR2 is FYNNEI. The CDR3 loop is CASSDYGRPAGNTIYF. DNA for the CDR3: TGTGCCAGCAGTGACTACGGCAGGCCGGCGGGAAACACCATATATTTT. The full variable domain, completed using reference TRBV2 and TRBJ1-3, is EPEVTQTPSHQVTQMGQEVILRCVPISNHLYFYWYRQILGQKVEFLVSFYNNEISEKSEIFDDQFSVERPDGSNFTLKIRSTKLEDSAMYFCASSDYGRPAGNTIYFGEGSWLTVV.

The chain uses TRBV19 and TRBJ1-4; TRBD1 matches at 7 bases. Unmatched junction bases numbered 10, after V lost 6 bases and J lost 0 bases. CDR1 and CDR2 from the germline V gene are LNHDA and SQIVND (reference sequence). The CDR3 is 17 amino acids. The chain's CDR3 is CASSLGTVLTTNEKLFF. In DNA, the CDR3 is TGTGCCAGTAGCCTCGGGACAGTTCTTACAACTAATGAAAAACTGTTTTTT.

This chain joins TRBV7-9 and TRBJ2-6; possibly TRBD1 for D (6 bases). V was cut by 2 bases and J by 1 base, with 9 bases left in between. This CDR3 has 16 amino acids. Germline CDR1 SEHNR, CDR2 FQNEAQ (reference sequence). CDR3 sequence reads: CASSLRRGSGANVLTF. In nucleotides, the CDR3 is TGTGCCAGCAGCTTAAGAAGGGGGTCTGGGGCCAACGTCCTGACTTTC.

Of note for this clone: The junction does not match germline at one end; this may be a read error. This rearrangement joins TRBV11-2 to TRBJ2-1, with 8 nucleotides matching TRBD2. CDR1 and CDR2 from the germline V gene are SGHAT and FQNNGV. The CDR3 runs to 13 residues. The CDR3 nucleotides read TGTGCCAGCAGCTTAGATCGAGCGGGGGCGCTGCTCTTC. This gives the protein CASSLDRAGALLF.

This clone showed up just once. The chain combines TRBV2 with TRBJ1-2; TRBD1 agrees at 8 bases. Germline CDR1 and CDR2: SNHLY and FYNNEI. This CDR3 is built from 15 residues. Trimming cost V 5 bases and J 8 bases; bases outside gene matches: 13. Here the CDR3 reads CASSYIPQGADGYTF. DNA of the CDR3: TGTGCCAGCAGTTACATTCCCCAGGGGGCGGACGGCTACACCTTC.

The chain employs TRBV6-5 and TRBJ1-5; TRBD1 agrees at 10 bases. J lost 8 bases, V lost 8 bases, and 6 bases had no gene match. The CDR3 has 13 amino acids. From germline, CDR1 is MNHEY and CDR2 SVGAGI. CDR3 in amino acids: CASGADRGEPQHF. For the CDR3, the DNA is TGTGCCAGCGGAGCGGACAGGGGGGAGCCCCAGCATTTT.

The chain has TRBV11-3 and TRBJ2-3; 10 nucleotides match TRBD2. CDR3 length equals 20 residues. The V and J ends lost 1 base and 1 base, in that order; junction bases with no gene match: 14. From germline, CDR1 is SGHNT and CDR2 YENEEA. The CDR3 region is CASSLALISGGAGGTDTQYF. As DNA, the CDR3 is TGTGCCAGCAGCTTAGCCCTGATCAGCGGGGGGGCCGGTGGCACAGATACGCAGTATTTT.

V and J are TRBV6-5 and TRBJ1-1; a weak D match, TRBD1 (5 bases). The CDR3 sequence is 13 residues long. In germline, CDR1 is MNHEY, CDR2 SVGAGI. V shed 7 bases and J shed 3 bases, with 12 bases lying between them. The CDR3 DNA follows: TGTGCCAGCACCCCTGGGGGGTACACTGAAGCTTTCTTT. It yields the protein CASTPGGYTEAFF.

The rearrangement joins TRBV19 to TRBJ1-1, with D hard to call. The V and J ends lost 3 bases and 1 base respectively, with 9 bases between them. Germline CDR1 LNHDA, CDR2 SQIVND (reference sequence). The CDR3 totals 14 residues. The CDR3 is CASSMMAENTEAFF. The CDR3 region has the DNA TGTGCCAGTAGTATGATGGCTGAGAACACTGAAGCTTTCTTT.

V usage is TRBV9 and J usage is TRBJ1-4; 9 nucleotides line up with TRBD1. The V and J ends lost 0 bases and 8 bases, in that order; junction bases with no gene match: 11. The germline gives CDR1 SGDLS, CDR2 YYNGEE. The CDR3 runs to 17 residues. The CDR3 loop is CASSVGALDRGREKLFF. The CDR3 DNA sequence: TGTGCCAGCAGCGTAGGTGCCTTGGACAGGGGACGGGAAAAACTGTTTTTT.

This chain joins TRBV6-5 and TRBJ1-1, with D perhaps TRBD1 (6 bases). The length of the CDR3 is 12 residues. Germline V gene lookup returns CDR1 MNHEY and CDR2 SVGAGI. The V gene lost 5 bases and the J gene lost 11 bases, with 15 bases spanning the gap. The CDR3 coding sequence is TGTGCCAGCAGTACCGGGACAAACGAGGCTTTCTTT. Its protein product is CASSTGTNEAFF.

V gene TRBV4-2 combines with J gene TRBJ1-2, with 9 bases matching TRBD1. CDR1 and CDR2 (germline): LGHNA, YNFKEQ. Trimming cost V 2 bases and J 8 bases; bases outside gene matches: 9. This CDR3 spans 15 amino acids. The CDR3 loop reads CASSQMDRGRNGYTF. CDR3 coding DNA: TGTGCCAGCAGCCAAATGGACAGGGGAAGAAACGGCTACACCTTC.

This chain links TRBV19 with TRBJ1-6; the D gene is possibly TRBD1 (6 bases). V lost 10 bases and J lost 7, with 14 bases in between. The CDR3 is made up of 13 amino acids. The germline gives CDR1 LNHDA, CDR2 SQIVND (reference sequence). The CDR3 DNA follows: TGTGCCACCTCCTTGGGGGCAAATTCACCCCTCCACTTT. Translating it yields CATSLGANSPLHF. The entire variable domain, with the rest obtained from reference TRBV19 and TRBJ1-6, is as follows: DGGITQSPKYLFRKEGQNVTLSCEQNLNHDAMYWYRQDPGQGLRLIYYSQIVNDFQKGDIAEGYSVSREKKESFPLTVTSAQKNPTAFYLCATSLGANSPLHFGNGTRLTVT.

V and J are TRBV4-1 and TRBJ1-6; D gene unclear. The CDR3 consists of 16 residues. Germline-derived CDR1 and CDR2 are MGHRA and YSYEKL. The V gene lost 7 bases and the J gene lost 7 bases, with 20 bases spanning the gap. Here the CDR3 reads CASTSGVASPNSPLHF. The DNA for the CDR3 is TGCGCCAGCACAAGCGGCGTTGCAAGCCCCAATTCACCCCTCCACTTT.

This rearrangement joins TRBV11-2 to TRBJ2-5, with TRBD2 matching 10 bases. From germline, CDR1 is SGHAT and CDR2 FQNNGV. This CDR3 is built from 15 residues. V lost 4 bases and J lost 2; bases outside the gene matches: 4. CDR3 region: CASSSRLAGQETQYF. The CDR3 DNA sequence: TGTGCCAGCAGCTCAAGACTAGCGGGTCAAGAGACCCAGTACTTC.

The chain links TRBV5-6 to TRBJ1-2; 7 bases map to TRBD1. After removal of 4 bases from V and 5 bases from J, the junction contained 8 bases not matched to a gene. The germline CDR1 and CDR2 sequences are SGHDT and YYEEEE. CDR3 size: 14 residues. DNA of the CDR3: TGTGCCAGCAGCCTTCCGGGACAGCCATATGGCTACACCTTC. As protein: CASSLPGQPYGYTF.

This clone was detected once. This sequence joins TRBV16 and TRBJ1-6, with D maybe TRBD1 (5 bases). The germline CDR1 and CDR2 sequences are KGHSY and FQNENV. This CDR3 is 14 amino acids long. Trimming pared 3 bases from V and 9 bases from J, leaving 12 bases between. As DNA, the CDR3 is TGTGCCAGCAGCCAGGTGCGTCAGGGTTCACCCCTCCACTTT. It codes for CASSQVRQGSPLHF.

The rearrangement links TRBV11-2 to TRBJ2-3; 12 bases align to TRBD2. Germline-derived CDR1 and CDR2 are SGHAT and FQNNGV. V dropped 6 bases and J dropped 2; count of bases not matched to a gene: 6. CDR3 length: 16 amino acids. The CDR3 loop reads CASSPLAGGITDTQYF. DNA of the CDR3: TGTGCCAGCAGTCCCCTAGCGGGGGGGATCACAGATACGCAGTATTTT.